This T cell receptor beta chain is from a study of cytomegalovirus exposure and HLA in healthy donors. PCR used 60 Vbeta primers and 13 Jbeta primers. Assay used: immunoSEQ multiplex PCR; TCRdb lists only in-frame clones, some missing. The sample includes about 140,000 clones, around 76% seen only once; the top ten take about 2.5%. The CDR3 contains 14 residues. Per germline, CDR1 GTSNPN and CDR2 SVGIG (reference sequence). This clone was seen more than once but under ten times. The V and J genes are TRBV30 and TRBJ1-2; maybe TRBD1 (5 bases). Sequences were obtained from PBMCs. This sequence originates from a male donor in good health and CMV-seronegative. The CDR3 is CGTNRRSFNYGYTF. DNA of the CDR3: TGTGGTACCAACAGGCGCTCTTTTAACTATGGCTACACCTTC. The whole variable domain, remainder taken from reference TRBV30 and TRBJ1-2, is SQTIHQWPATLVQPVGSPLSLECTVEGTSNPNLYWYRQAAGRGLQLLFYSVGIGQISSEVPQNLSASRPQDRQFILSSKKLLLSDSGFYLCGTNRRSFNYGYTFGSGTRLTVV.